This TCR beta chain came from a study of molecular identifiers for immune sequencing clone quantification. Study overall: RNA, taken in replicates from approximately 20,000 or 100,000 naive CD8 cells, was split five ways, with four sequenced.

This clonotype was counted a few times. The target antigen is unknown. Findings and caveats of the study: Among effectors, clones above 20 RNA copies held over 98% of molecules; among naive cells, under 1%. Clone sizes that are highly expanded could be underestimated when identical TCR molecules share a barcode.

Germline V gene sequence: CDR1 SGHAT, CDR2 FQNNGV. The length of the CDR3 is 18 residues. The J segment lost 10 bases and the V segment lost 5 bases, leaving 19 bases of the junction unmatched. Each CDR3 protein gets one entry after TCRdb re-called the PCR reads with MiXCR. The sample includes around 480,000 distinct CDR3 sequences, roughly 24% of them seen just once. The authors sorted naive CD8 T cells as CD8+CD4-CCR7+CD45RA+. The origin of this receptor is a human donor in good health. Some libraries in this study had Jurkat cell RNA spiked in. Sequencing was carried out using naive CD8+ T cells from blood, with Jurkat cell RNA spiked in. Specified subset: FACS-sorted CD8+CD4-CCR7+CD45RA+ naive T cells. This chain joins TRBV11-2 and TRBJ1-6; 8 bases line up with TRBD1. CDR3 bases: TGTGCCAGCAGCCAGCTACCCGGACAGGGATATCCTCGATCACCCCTCCACTTT. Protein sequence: CASSQLPGQGYPRSPLHF.